This T cell receptor beta chain was captured by sequencing in a study of technical replicates of blood from several donors. Only in-frame clones appear in the TCRdb table, and some are missing; sequencing was by immunoSEQ multiplex PCR. The sample has about 70,000 clones; 90% to 95% are singletons. CDR1 is MNHEY, CDR2 SVGAGI, per germline. V lost 4 bases to trimming and J lost 2 bases; unmatched junction nucleotides: 8. The CDR3 length is 16 residues. The chain joins TRBV6-5 to TRBJ2-7, with 10 bases aligning to TRBD1. This receptor was identified in a human donor in good health. Material for sequencing was T cells isolated from PBMCs. The CDR3 here is CASSWSPGQGPYEQYF. CDR3 in DNA: TGTGCCAGCAGTTGGAGCCCGGGACAGGGGCCCTACGAGCAGTACTTC.